The 29 T cell receptor beta chains listed next were all sequenced from one sample in a study of T cell responses to AZD1222 COVID-19 vaccine (dated by TCRdb to the early 2020s). Libraries were built with the immunoSEQ multiplex PCR assay. TCRdb took over this immuneACCESS table, retaining in-frame rearrangements with V and J assigned. Such tables are incomplete; in checked studies, under half of the missing clones stem from an unresolved V gene, and the remainder is unexplained. Across this sample there are 95,000 to 150,000 clones, with roughly 90% seen only once. The ten largest clones capture roughly 1.5% of the sample. Interpreted using the paper, the time point label stands for: baseline before first vaccination. The material sequenced was peripheral blood, taken on day 0 of AZD1222 vaccination. These receptors all stem from an adult in good health.

The chain uses TRBV6-5 and TRBJ2-7; D gene uncertain. Germline V CDR1 and CDR2: MNHEY, SVGAGI. V lost 4 bases and J 4 bases, leaving 11 bases between the germline ends. CDR3 length: 13 residues. This chain's CDR3 is CASSSRRPYEQYF. The CDR3 DNA follows: TGTGCCAGCAGTTCCCGCCGACCTTACGAGCAGTACTTC.

The chain joins TRBV24-1 to TRBJ2-7; D is undetermined. The length of the CDR3 is 13 residues. V gave up 3 bases and J gave up 3 bases, with 8 bases separating them. Per germline, CDR1 KGHDR and CDR2 SFDVKD. CDR3 loop: CATSDAHLYEQYF. The CDR3 coding sequence is TGTGCCACCAGTGATGCCCACCTCTACGAGCAGTACTTC.

This CDR3 is CASSLVRPAGEKLFF. CDR3 in DNA: TGTGCCAGCAGCTTAGTGCGGCCAGCCGGTGAAAAACTGTTTTTT. The genes are TRBV7-9 and TRBJ1-4; D is uncertain. Trimming took 1 base from V and 7 from J, leaving 13 bases between them. The CDR3 totals 15 residues. From germline, CDR1 is SEHNR and CDR2 FQNEAQ (reference sequence). Based on the CDR3 plus reference TRBV7-9 and TRBJ1-4, the full variable domain is DTGVSQNPRHKITKRGQNVTFRCDPISEHNRLYWYRQTLGQGPEFLTYFQNEAQLEKSRLLSDRFSAERPKGSFSTLEIQRTEQGDSAMYLCASSLVRPAGEKLFFGSGTQLSVL.

This chain connects TRBV19 to TRBJ1-1, with 10 nucleotides matching TRBD1. The CDR3 has 16 residues. V shed 1 base and J 2 bases; nucleotides not matched to a gene: 4. CDR1 is LNHDA, CDR2 SQIVND, per germline (reference sequence). The CDR3 nucleotides read TGTGCCAGTAGTATAGGGGACAGGGGATTTAACACTGAAGCTTTCTTT. As protein: CASSIGDRGFNTEAFF.

This sequence joins TRBV5-1 and TRBJ2-7, with D maybe TRBD2 (6 bases). The V gene's germline CDR1 is SGHRS and CDR2 YFSETQ. This CDR3 has 14 residues. Trimming shortened V by 0 bases and J by 3 bases, and 10 bases separated the two germline ends. Here the CDR3 DNA reads TGCGCCAGCAGCTTGGTGGCGGGGCGCTACGAGCAGTACTTC. Its translation: CASSLVAGRYEQYF.

This clone was counted only a few times. This chain connects TRBV11-2 to TRBJ2-7, with D unresolved. Trimming removed 1 base at V and 9 bases at J, with 13 bases between. The CDR3 is made up of 13 amino acids. From germline, CDR1 is SGHAT and CDR2 FQNNGV. CDR3 DNA: TGTGCCAGCAGCTTAGTGGGCGCAAGGTTGCAGTACTTC. Amino acid sequence: CASSLVGARLQYF.

This chain links TRBV19 with TRBJ1-1; no clear D. Germline V lookup: CDR1 LNHDA, CDR2 SQIVND (reference sequence). The CDR3 length is 13 residues. Written as DNA, the CDR3 is TGTGCTACCAGATTGCTCATGAACACTGAAGCTTTCTTT. Translating gives CATRLLMNTEAFF.

J is TRBJ2-4 and V is TRBV24-1; a weak D match, TRBD1 (6 bases). Germline V lookup: CDR1 KGHDR, CDR2 SFDVKD. Trimming cost V 2 bases and J 0 bases, with 10 bases left between them. The CDR3 is made up of 16 amino acids. For the CDR3, the DNA is TGTGCCACCAGTGATTCCACAGGGCGAGCCAAAAACATTCAGTACTTC. Translating it yields CATSDSTGRAKNIQYF.

The V call is TRBV28, the J call TRBJ2-3, with 10 bases matching TRBD1. Germline CDR1 MDHEN, CDR2 SYDVKM. J gave up 3 bases and V 4 bases, and 4 bases lay outside the gene matches. CDR3 size: 15 residues. The CDR3 nucleotides are TGTGCCAGCAGTTCATGGGACAGGGGTACAGATACGCAGTATTTT. It encodes CASSSWDRGTDTQYF.

The gene calls are TRBV18 and TRBJ1-2, with a tentative D call TRBD1 (6 bases). The CDR3 loop spans 16 amino acids. The V gene's germline CDR1 is KGHSH and CDR2 LQKENI. With 3 bases removed from V and 4 bases from J, the gap between germline ends came to 18 bases. The CDR3 bases are TGTGCCAGCTCACCCCTCGGGACACAGCAGGGCTATGGCTACACCTTC. Translated: CASSPLGTQQGYGYTF.

The rearrangement joins TRBV19 to TRBJ2-5; D is unresolved. Trimming left V 5 bases short and J 4 bases short, with 11 bases between. The CDR3 loop spans 13 amino acids. Germline CDR1 is LNHDA and CDR2 is SQIVND (reference sequence). The CDR3 spells CASSFLLVETQYF. CDR3 DNA sequence: TGTGCCAGTAGTTTCCTGTTGGTAGAGACCCAGTACTTC.

This chain links TRBV12-3 or TRBV12-4 with TRBJ1-2, with 7 nucleotides matching TRBD1. This CDR3 is 11 amino acids long. J lost 8 bases, V lost 5 bases, and 2 bases had no gene match. The CDR3 here is CASSQGQGYTF. The CDR3 DNA follows: TGTGCCAGCAGTCAGGGACAGGGCTACACCTTC.

The chain carries TRBV5-5 and TRBJ2-7; 7 bases map to TRBD1. Trimming at V came to 0 bases and at J to 2 bases, leaving 2 bases not matched to a gene. This CDR3 spans 14 amino acids. The germline V gene encodes CDR1 SGHKS and CDR2 YYEKEE (reference sequence). CDR3 in DNA: TGTGCCAGCAGCTTGGGCACAGGGGCCTACGAGCAGTACTTC. It codes for CASSLGTGAYEQYF.

The V gene is TRBV29-1, the J gene TRBJ1-5, with a tentative D call TRBD1 (5 bases). CDR1 is SQVTM, CDR2 ANQGSEA, per germline. This CDR3 region has 15 residues. Trimming removed 4 bases at V and 7 bases at J, with 20 bases between. The DNA of the CDR3 is TGCAGCGTTGTAACAGGACGGGGTTTAGGGCAGCCCCAGCATTTT. Translated: CSVVTGRGLGQPQHF. Using reference TRBV29-1 and TRBJ1-5 for the parts outside the CDR3, the full variable domain is SAVISQKPSRDICQRGTSLTIQCQVDSQVTMMFWYRQQPGQSLTLIATANQGSEATYESGFVIDKFPISRPNLTFSTLTVSNMSPEDSSIYLCSVVTGRGLGQPQHFGDGTRLSIL.

This clone appeared a single time. This rearrangement joins TRBV2 to TRBJ1-1; a weak D match, TRBD1 (5 bases). Germline V gene sequence: CDR1 SNHLY, CDR2 FYNNEI. This CDR3 region has 17 residues. V lost 10 bases, J lost 3 bases, and 27 bases lay in between. CDR3 bases: TGTGCCACCACGAGCGGGGGGGGGACCTTCGGGGACACTGAAGCTTTCTTT. Translation gives CATTSGGGTFGDTEAFF. The whole variable domain, filled in from reference TRBV2 and TRBJ1-1, reads EPEVTQTPSHQVTQMGQEVILRCVPISNHLYFYWYRQILGQKVEFLVSFYNNEISEKSEIFDDQFSVERPDGSNFTLKIRSTKLEDSAMYFCATTSGGGTFGDTEAFFGQGTRLTVV.

V and J are TRBV28 and TRBJ1-1; D unclear. There are 16 residues in the CDR3. The ends were cut back, 3 bases at V and 2 bases at J, with 16 bases in the middle. CDR1 MDHEN and CDR2 SYDVKM come from the germline V gene. The CDR3 nucleotides read TGTGCCAGCAGTTTCCCTCCCCTGGTTCCCAACACTGAAGCTTTCTTT. It translates to CASSFPPLVPNTEAFF.

The J gene is TRBJ2-2, the V gene TRBV11-2; D may correspond to TRBD1 or TRBD2 (5 bases each). The CDR3 has 19 residues. Trimming took off 0 bases at V and 3 bases at J, with 20 bases between the two ends. Germline V gene lookup returns CDR1 SGHAT and CDR2 FQNNGV. The CDR3 nucleotides are TGTGCCAGCAGCTTAGATAGGGTTCGGGGCTATCTGGACACCGGGGAGCTGTTTTTT. Protein: CASSLDRVRGYLDTGELFF.

V gene TRBV19 combines with J gene TRBJ2-3; TRBD1 matches at 8 bases. Germline CDR1 LNHDA, CDR2 SQIVND (reference sequence). V lost 7 bases, J lost 8 bases, and 14 bases stayed unmatched. The CDR3 is 15 residues long. For the CDR3, the DNA is TGTGCCAGTAACACCAGGGGGCAGGGTAAGACTACGCAGTATTTT. It yields the protein CASNTRGQGKTTQYF. Based on the CDR3 plus reference TRBV19 and TRBJ2-3, the full variable domain is DGGITQSPKYLFRKEGQNVTLSCEQNLNHDAMYWYRQDPGQGLRLIYYSQIVNDFQKGDIAEGYSVSREKKESFPLTVTSAQKNPTAFYLCASNTRGQGKTTQYFGPGTRLTVL.

The genes are TRBV7-9 and TRBJ1-3; D possibly corresponds to TRBD1 (5 bases). The CDR3 sequence is 17 residues long. The germline V gene has CDR1 SEHNR and CDR2 FQNEAQ (reference sequence). With 2 bases removed from V and 5 bases from J, the gap between germline ends came to 19 bases. CDR3 protein: CASSLMIGQGYRNTIYF. The DNA of the CDR3 is TGTGCCAGCAGCTTAATGATAGGGCAGGGATATCGAAACACCATATATTTT. The full variable domain, completed using reference TRBV7-9 and TRBJ1-3, is DTGVSQNPRHKITKRGQNVTFRCDPISEHNRLYWYRQTLGQGPEFLTYFQNEAQLEKSRLLSDRFSAERPKGSFSTLEIQRTEQGDSAMYLCASSLMIGQGYRNTIYFGEGSWLTVV.

The rearrangement uses TRBV3-1 (or the pseudogene TRBV3-2) and TRBJ1-2, with 11 bases fitting TRBD1. Germline V gene lookup returns CDR1 LGHDT and CDR2 YNNKEL (reference sequence). The V segment lost 0 bases and the J segment 2 bases; nucleotides outside the gene matches: 2. This CDR3 contains 16 residues. The CDR3 DNA reads as TGTGCCAGCAGCCAAGAAGGGACAGGGGGGAACTATGGCTACACCTTC. This translates into CASSQEGTGGNYGYTF.

J is TRBJ2-2 and V is TRBV5-1, with 7 bases fitting TRBD1. V lost 2 bases, J lost 5 bases, and 3 bases stayed unmatched. This CDR3 region has 14 residues. CDR1 and CDR2 (germline): SGHRS, YFSETQ. In DNA form, the CDR3 reads TGCGCCAGCAGCTTCGTACAGGGGACCGGGGAGCTGTTTTTT. Translating it yields CASSFVQGTGELFF.

V and J are TRBV19 and TRBJ1-1, with a weak D call TRBD1 (5 bases). V dropped 4 bases and J dropped 1 base, with 10 bases sitting between them. CDR1 is LNHDA, CDR2 SQIVND, per germline (reference sequence). CDR3 length: 14 residues. CDR3 loop: CASSTGTANTEAFF. The CDR3 coding sequence is TGTGCCAGTAGTACCGGGACCGCGAACACTGAAGCTTTCTTT.

The V and J genes are TRBV6-6 and TRBJ2-1, with D possibly matching TRBD1 (5 bases). Germline CDR1 is MNHNY and CDR2 is SVGAGI (reference sequence). CDR3 size: 14 residues. V lost 7 bases, J lost 6 bases, and 16 bases lay in between. CDR3 sequence: CASTDPRQGNEQFF. The CDR3 nucleotides read TGTGCCAGCACCGACCCCCGGCAGGGCAATGAGCAGTTCTTC.

The V call is TRBV25-1, the J call TRBJ1-2; D perhaps matches TRBD1 (5 bases). Between the trimmed V and J ends, which lost 5 bases and 3 bases, there was a span of 19 bases. The CDR3 is made up of 16 amino acids. Germline assignment: CDR1 MGHDK and CDR2 SYGVNS. The CDR3 nucleotides are TGTGCCAGCAGTACCCCTAACGTAGGGGCGGACTATGGCTACACCTTC. Encoded protein: CASSTPNVGADYGYTF.

This clone was picked up a small number of times. The DNA of the CDR3 is TGTGCCTCTGGGGACACTGAAGCTTTCTTT. Its translation: CASGDTEAFF. The chain uses TRBV10-3 and TRBJ1-1; unclear D gene. The CDR3 consists of 10 residues. V lost 11 bases to trimming and J lost 3 bases, with 7 bases between them. Germline values: CDR1 ENHRY, CDR2 SYGVKD.

The chain couples TRBV7-2 to TRBJ2-1, with TRBD2 matching over 11 bases. V lost 5 bases, J lost 3 bases, and 3 bases stayed unmatched. The CDR3 spans 15 residues. Germline V CDR1 and CDR2: SGHTA, FQGNSA. As DNA, the CDR3 is TGTGCCAGCAGCGAGACTAGCGGGAACTACAATGAGCAGTTCTTC. Protein: CASSETSGNYNEQFF.

This clone was counted a few times. V gene TRBV12-3 or TRBV12-4 combines with J gene TRBJ1-1; D gene unclear. V was pared by 1 base and J by 4 bases, with 7 bases between. The CDR3 is 13 amino acids. CDR3 nucleotide sequence: TGTGCCAGCAGTTTAGTGGTGGTCACTGAAGCTTTCTTT. It encodes CASSLVVVTEAFF.

This clone has just a few counts. This chain uses TRBV5-6 with TRBJ1-5; D ambiguous. Germline V gives CDR1 SGHDT, CDR2 YYEEEE. This CDR3 is built from 18 residues. Deletions cut 0 bases from V and 0 bases from J, with 16 bases between. The CDR3 loop is CASSLAGRLFDSNQPQHF. CDR3 coding DNA: TGTGCCAGCAGCTTGGCAGGACGGCTGTTCGATAGCAATCAGCCCCAGCATTTT.

The genes are TRBV11-2 and TRBJ2-3; possibly TRBD1 or TRBD2 for D (6 bases each). CDR1 and CDR2 from the germline V gene are SGHAT and FQNNGV. Trimming removed 8 bases from V and 6 bases from J, with 18 bases in between. The CDR3 has 14 amino acids. The CDR3 region is CASVLEGGGDTQYF. CDR3 coding DNA: TGTGCCAGCGTTCTCGAGGGGGGAGGCGATACGCAGTATTTT.